Following are 6 T cell receptor beta chains from one sample sequenced in a study of control samples from healthy donors and cancer patients. The table came from immunoSEQ multiplex PCR; TCRdb's copy has only in-frame clones and leaves some out. The sample holds roughly 63,000 clones, roughly 90% seen once. The sequenced sample was PBMCs. These receptors originate from a man aged 40-55 years with colorectal cancer.

J is TRBJ1-6 and V is TRBV6-5; 7 nucleotides align to TRBD1. The CDR3 sequence is 15 residues long. Losses at the gene ends were 0 bases for V and 7 bases for J; bases not matched to a gene: 3. Germline V lookup: CDR1 MNHEY, CDR2 SVGAGI. CDR3 in amino acids: CASSYSVRGNSPLHF. The DNA for the CDR3 is TGTGCCAGCAGTTACTCCGTCAGGGGGAATTCACCCCTCCACTTT.

The rearrangement uses TRBV30 and TRBJ2-3; D possibly corresponds to TRBD2 (5 bases). The CDR3 has 16 residues. V was clipped by 2 bases and J by 0 bases, with 15 bases between them. Germline V gene data show CDR1 as GTSNPN and CDR2 as SVGIG (reference sequence). CDR3 residues: CAWSYGVRPSTDTQYF. CDR3 nucleotides: TGTGCCTGGAGTTACGGGGTCCGTCCTAGCACAGATACGCAGTATTTT. Supplemented by reference TRBV30 and TRBJ2-3, the full variable domain reads SQTIHQWPATLVQPVGSPLSLECTVEGTSNPNLYWYRQAAGRGLQLLFYSVGIGQISSEVPQNLSASRPQDRQFILSSKKLLLSDSGFYLCAWSYGVRPSTDTQYFGPGTRLTVL.

V gene TRBV6-5 combines with J gene TRBJ2-5; weak D call: TRBD1 (8 bases). The CDR3 runs 16 residues. Germline-derived CDR1 and CDR2 are MNHEY and SVGAGI. Trimming cost V 4 bases and J 7 bases, with 22 bases left between them. Here the CDR3 reads CASSSVGQGGGATQYF. DNA of the CDR3: TGTGCCAGCAGTTCGGTCGGACAGGGAGGGGGGGCGACCCAGTACTTC.

The gene calls are TRBV11-2 and TRBJ1-3; no reliable D call. The CDR3 extends over 14 amino acids. Germline V CDR1 and CDR2: SGHAT, FQNNGV. Trimming pared 5 bases from V and 4 bases from J, leaving 12 bases between. CDR3 amino acids: CASSPSDGGNTIYF. CDR3 coding DNA: TGTGCCAGCAGCCCATCTGACGGAGGAAACACCATATATTTT.

This sequence joins TRBV5-4 and TRBJ1-4; D ambiguous. V was shortened by 3 bases and J by 0 bases, with 12 bases between the two germline ends. CDR1 and CDR2 (germline): SGHNT, YYREEE (reference sequence). There are 16 residues in the CDR3. The CDR3 region has the DNA TGTGCCAGCAGCTCTAACATAGGTGCAACTAATGAAAAACTGTTTTTT. This codes for CASSSNIGATNEKLFF.

J is TRBJ2-2 and V is TRBV5-1; 7 nucleotides agree with TRBD2. Germline values: CDR1 SGHRS, CDR2 YFSETQ. The V and J ends lost 4 bases and 0 bases, in that order; junction bases with no gene match: 3. The CDR3 has 15 amino acids. The CDR3 DNA reads TGCGCCAGCAGCCCGGGGGGAACGAACACCGGGGAGCTGTTTTTT. Protein: CASSPGGTNTGELFF. Drawing the rest from reference TRBV5-1 and TRBJ2-2, the complete variable domain is KAGVTQTPRYLIKTRGQQVTLSCSPISGHRSVSWYQQTPGQGLQFLFEYFSETQRNKGNFPGRFSGRQFSNSRSEMNVSTLELGDSALYLCASSPGGTNTGELFFGEGSRLTVL.